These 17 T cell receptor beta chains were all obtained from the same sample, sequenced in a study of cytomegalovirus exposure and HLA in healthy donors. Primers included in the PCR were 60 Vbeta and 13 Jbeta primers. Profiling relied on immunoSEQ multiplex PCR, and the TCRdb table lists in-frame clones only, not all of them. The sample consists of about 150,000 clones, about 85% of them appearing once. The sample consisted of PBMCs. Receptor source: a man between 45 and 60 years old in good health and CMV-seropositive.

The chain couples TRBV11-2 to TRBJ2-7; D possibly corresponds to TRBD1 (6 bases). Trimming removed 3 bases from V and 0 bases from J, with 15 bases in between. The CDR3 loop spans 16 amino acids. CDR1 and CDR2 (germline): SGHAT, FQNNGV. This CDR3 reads CASSFGGHFSSYEQYF. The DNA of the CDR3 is TGTGCCAGCAGCTTTGGGGGCCATTTTAGCTCCTACGAGCAGTACTTC. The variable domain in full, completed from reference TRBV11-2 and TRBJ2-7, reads EAGVAQSPRYKIIEKRQSVAFWCNPISGHATLYWYQQILGQGPKLLIQFQNNGVVDDSQLPKDRFSAERLKGVDSTLKIQPAKLEDSAVYLCASSFGGHFSSYEQYFGPGTRLTVT.

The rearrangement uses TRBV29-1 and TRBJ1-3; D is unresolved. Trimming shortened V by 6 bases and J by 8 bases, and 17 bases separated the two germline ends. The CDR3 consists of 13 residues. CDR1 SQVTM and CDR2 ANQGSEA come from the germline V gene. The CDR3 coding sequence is TGCAGCGTCGCTGGCGGCCTCACGGACACCATATATTTT. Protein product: CSVAGGLTDTIYF.

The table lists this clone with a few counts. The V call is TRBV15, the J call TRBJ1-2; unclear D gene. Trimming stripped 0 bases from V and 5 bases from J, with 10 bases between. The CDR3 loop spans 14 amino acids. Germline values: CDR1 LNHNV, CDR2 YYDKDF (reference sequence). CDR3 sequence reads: CATSRDLTGYGYTF. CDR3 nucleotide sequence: TGTGCCACCAGCAGAGATCTGACGGGTTATGGCTACACCTTC.

In DNA, the CDR3 is TGTGCCAGTAGGCCGGGACAGGGGGCAGCAGATACGCAGTATTTT. It yields the protein CASRPGQGAADTQYF. The chain combines TRBV19 with TRBJ2-3; 12 bases are a match to TRBD1. The J segment lost 4 bases and the V segment lost 6 bases, leaving 5 bases of the junction unmatched. CDR3 size: 15 residues. Germline CDR1 reads LNHDA; CDR2 reads SQIVND (reference sequence).

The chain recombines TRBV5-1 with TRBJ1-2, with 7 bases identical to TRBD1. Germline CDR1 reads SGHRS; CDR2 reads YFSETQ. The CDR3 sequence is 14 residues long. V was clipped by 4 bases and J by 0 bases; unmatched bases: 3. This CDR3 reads CASSAGTANYGYTF. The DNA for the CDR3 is TGCGCCAGCAGCGCAGGGACAGCTAACTATGGCTACACCTTC.

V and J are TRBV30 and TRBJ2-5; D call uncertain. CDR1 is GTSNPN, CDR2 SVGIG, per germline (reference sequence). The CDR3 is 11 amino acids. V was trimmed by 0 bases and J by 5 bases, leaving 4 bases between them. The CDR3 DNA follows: TGTGCCTGGAGTGTCGGGGAGACCCAGTACTTC. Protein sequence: CAWSVGETQYF. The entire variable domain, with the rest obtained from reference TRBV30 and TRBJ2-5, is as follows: SQTIHQWPATLVQPVGSPLSLECTVEGTSNPNLYWYRQAAGRGLQLLFYSVGIGQISSEVPQNLSASRPQDRQFILSSKKLLLSDSGFYLCAWSVGETQYFGPGTRLLVL.

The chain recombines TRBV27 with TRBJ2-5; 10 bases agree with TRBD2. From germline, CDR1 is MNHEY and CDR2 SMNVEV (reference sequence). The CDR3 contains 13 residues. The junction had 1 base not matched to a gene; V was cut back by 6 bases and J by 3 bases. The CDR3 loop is CASSGLAEETQYF. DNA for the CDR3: TGTGCCAGCAGCGGACTAGCGGAAGAGACCCAGTACTTC.

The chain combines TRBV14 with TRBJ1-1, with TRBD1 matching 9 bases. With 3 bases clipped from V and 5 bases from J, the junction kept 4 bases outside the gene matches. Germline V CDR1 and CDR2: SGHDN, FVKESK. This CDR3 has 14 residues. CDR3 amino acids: CASSQQTGGTEAFF. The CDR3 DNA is TGTGCCAGCAGCCAGCAGACAGGGGGGACTGAAGCTTTCTTT. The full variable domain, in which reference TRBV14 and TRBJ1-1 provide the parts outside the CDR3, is EAGVTQFPSHSVIEKGQTVTLRCDPISGHDNLYWYRRVMGKEIKFLLHFVKESKQDESGMPNNRFLAERTGGTYSTLKVQPAELEDSGVYFCASSQQTGGTEAFFGQGTRLTVV.

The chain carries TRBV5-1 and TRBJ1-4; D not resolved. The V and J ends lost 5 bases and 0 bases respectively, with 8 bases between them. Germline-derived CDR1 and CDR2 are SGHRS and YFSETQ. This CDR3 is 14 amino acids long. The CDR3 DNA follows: TGCGCCAGCAGAGAGGGTGCAACTAATGAAAAACTGTTTTTT. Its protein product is CASREGATNEKLFF.

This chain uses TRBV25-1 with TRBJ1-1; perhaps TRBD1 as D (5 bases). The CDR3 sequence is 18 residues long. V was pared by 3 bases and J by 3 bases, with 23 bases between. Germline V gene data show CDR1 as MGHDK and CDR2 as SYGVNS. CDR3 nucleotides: TGTGCCAGCAGTGACCGCTGGGGCCGGGGAGGAGACCACACTGAAGCTTTCTTT. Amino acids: CASSDRWGRGGDHTEAFF. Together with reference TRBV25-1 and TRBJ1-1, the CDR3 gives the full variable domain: EADIYQTPRYLVIGTGKKITLECSQTMGHDKMYWYQQDPGMELHLIHYSYGVNSTEKGDLSSESTVSRIRTEHFPLTLESARPSHTSQYLCASSDRWGRGGDHTEAFFGQGTRLTVV.

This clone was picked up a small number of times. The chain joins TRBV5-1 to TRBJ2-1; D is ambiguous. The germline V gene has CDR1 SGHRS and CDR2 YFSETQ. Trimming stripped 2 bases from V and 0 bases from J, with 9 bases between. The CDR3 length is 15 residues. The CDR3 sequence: CASSFEPNSYNEQFF. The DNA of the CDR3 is TGCGCCAGCAGCTTTGAGCCGAACTCCTACAATGAGCAGTTCTTC.

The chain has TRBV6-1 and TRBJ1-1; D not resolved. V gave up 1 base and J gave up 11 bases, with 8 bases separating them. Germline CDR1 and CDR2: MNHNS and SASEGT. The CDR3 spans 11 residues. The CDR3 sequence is CASSEGRGAFF. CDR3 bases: TGTGCCAGCAGTGAAGGACGAGGGGCTTTCTTT.

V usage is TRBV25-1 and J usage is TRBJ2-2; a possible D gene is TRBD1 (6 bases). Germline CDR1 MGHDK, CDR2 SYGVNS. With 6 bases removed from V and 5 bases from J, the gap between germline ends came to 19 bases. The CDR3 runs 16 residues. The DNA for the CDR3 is TGTGCCAGCAGGGAACAGGGTCTCTGGGGAACCGGGGAGCTGTTTTTT. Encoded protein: CASREQGLWGTGELFF.

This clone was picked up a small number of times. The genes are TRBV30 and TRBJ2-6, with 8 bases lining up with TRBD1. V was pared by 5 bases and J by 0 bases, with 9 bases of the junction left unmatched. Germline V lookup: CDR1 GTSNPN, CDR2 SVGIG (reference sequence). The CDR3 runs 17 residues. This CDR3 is CAWRRGRAGSGANVLTF. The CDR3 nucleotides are TGTGCCTGGCGCAGGGGGCGGGCGGGCTCTGGGGCCAACGTCCTGACTTTC. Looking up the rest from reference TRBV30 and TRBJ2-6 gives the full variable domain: SQTIHQWPATLVQPVGSPLSLECTVEGTSNPNLYWYRQAAGRGLQLLFYSVGIGQISSEVPQNLSASRPQDRQFILSSKKLLLSDSGFYLCAWRRGRAGSGANVLTFGAGSRLTVL.

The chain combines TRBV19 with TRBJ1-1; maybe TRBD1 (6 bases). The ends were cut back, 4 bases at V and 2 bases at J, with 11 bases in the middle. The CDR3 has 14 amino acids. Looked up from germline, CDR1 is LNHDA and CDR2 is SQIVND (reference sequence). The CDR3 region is CASSRWDTNTEAFF. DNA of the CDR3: TGTGCCAGTAGTAGATGGGACACCAACACTGAAGCTTTCTTT. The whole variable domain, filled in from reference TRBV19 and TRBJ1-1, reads DGGITQSPKYLFRKEGQNVTLSCEQNLNHDAMYWYRQDPGQGLRLIYYSQIVNDFQKGDIAEGYSVSREKKESFPLTVTSAQKNPTAFYLCASSRWDTNTEAFFGQGTRLTVV.

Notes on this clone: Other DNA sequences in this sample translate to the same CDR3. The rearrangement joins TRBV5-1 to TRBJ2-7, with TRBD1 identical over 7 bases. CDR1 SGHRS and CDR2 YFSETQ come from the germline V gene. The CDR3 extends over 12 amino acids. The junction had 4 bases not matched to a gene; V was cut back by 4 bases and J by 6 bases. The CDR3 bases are TGCGCCAGCAGCGAGGGGGCGGGCGAGCAGTACTTC. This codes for CASSEGAGEQYF.

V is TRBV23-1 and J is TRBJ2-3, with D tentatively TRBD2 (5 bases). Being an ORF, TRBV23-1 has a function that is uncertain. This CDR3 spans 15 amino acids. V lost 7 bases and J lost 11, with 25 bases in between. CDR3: CASIRRDPFPCEQYF. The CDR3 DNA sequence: TGCGCCAGCATCCGACGGGATCCCTTTCCTTGTGAGCAGTATTTT.